Included here is one TCR beta chain sequence, with context. This record belongs to a study of blood T cell repertoires in COVID-19. J gave up 0 bases and V 9 bases, and 2 bases lay outside the gene matches. Germline V gives CDR1 MNHEY, CDR2 SMNVEV (reference sequence). This CDR3 has 13 residues. In the original workflow: Amplified reference gene primers provided the basis for estimating nucleated cell counts. Libraries were prepared by immunoSEQ multiplex PCR; TCRdb keeps only in-frame clonotypes and omits some of them. From that table come the V and J calls and clone size; the DNA was used to work out D and trimming. Here the sample spans more than 150,000 clones, 70% to 90% being singletons.

The specimen was peripheral blood. The clonotype originates from a woman in her seventies with acute or convalescent COVID-19. The chain carries TRBV27 and TRBJ2-7; 10 positions agree with TRBD2. The CDR3 sequence: CASSGGSSYEQYF. The CDR3 DNA sequence: TGTGCCAGTAGCGGGGGGAGCTCCTACGAGCAGTACTTC.